One T cell receptor (beta chain) is described in this entry. Its antigen is as yet unknown. The entry originates in a study of T cell responses to AZD1222 COVID-19 vaccine. Germline loops: CDR1 SGHKS, CDR2 YYEKEE (reference sequence). After removal of 3 bases from V and 7 bases from J, the junction contained 5 bases not matched to a gene. This CDR3 is built from 14 residues. Study conclusions and caveats: Donors in the cohort were predominantly white British and more often female, and clonal diversity was possibly underestimated. Spike-wide vaccine-associated CD4 TCRs dominated at 160-218 and 743-854.

Data came from immunoSEQ multiplex PCR; TCRdb stores just in-frame clones and leaves some out. The sample lists approximately 100,000 clones, over 75% occurring once. The sample was peripheral blood, taken on day 0 of AZD1222 vaccination. This chain connects TRBV5-5 to TRBJ1-5; 9 bases are a match to TRBD1. The sequence derives from an adult in good health. The CDR3 DNA is TGTGCCAGCAGCTCGGACAGGGGAGTACAGCCCCAGCATTTT. Translation gives CASSSDRGVQPQHF.